The present T cell receptor beta chain was sequenced within a study of blood T cell repertoires in COVID-19. Study information: The study drew acute and convalescent COVID-19 samples from the United States, Italy and Spain.

Looked up from germline, CDR1 is MDHEN and CDR2 is SYDVKM. The CDR3 runs to 15 residues. V trimming: 5 bases; J trimming: 4 bases; junction bases outside the gene matches: 11. This clone was seen just once. Only in-frame clones appear in the TCRdb table, and some are missing; sequencing was by immunoSEQ multiplex PCR. In the table there are about 150,000 clones, 85% to 90% of which are singletons. V and J are TRBV28 and TRBJ2-7; 7 positions agree with TRBD2. This sequence was found in a man at least 80 years old with acute or convalescent COVID-19. Sequenced input: peripheral blood. CDR3 sequence (DNA): TGTGCCAGCAGTCCCCCCCGGGGAGGGCGGTACGAGCAGTACTTC. This encodes CASSPPRGGRYEQYF.